A single TCR beta chain is shown here with its context. What it binds is not known. The method was immunoSEQ multiplex PCR; TCRdb's version includes in-frame clones alone and lacks a portion of them. The data contain around 32,000 clones, roughly 78% of them singletons. These data are taken from a study of a mutant IDH1 vaccine in newly diagnosed glioma. Germline assignment: CDR1 SGHRS and CDR2 YFSETQ. Trimming left V 4 bases short and J 0 bases short, with 14 bases between. CDR3 length: 16 amino acids. Time point denoted: week 35, safety follow-up. Each dose delivered 300 ug of mutant IDH1 20-mer peptide subcutaneously with imiquimod.

The clonotype was recovered from a man aged 40-50 years with glioma. Some clones in this sample may be carry-over from other donors' samples. The sequencing here drew on PBMCs, taken from a glioma patient whose treatment included an IDH1 peptide vaccine. The chain has TRBV5-1 and TRBJ1-3; D not resolved. CDR3 protein: CASSTDGPSSGNTIYF. CDR3 DNA: TGCGCCAGCAGCACCGACGGGCCCAGCTCTGGAAACACCATATATTTT.